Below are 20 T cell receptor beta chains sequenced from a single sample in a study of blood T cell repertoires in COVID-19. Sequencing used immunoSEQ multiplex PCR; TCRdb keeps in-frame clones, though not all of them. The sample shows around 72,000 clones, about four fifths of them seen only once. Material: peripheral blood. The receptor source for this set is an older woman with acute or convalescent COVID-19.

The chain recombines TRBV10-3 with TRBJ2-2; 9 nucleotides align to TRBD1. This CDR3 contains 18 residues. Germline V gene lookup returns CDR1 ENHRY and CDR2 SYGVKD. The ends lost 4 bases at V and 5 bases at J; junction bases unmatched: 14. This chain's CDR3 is CAISGLSGTGPRTGELFF. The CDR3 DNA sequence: TGTGCCATCAGTGGACTCTCCGGGACAGGGCCTCGGACCGGGGAGCTGTTTTTT.

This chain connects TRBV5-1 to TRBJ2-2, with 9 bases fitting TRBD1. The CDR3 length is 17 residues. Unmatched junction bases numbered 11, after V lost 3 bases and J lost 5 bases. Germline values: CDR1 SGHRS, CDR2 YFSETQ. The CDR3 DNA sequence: TGCGCCAGCAGCTCACAAACCGGGACAGGGAATACCGGGGAGCTGTTTTTT. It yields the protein CASSSQTGTGNTGELFF.

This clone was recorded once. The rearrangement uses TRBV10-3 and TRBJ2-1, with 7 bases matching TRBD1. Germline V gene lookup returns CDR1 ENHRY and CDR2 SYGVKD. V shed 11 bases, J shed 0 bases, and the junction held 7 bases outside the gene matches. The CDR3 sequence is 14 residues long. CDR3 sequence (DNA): TGTGCCGCCAGGGGGAGTGACTCCTACAATGAGCAGTTCTTC. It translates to CAARGSDSYNEQFF.

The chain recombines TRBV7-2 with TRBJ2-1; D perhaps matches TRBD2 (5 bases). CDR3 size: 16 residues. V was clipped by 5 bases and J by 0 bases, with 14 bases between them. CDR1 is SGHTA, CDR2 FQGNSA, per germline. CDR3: CASSDQSGYSYNEQFF. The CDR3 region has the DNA TGTGCCAGCAGCGATCAAAGCGGATACTCCTACAATGAGCAGTTCTTC.

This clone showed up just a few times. CDR3 in DNA: TGTGCCAGCAGCCTCCGGGTCTCCCCTGATACGCAGTATTTT. Encoded protein: CASSLRVSPDTQYF. The chain is built from TRBV7-2 and TRBJ2-3; no firm D call. The CDR3 has 14 amino acids. The germline V gene encodes CDR1 SGHTA and CDR2 FQGNSA. Deletions cut 5 bases from V and 6 bases from J, with 15 bases between.

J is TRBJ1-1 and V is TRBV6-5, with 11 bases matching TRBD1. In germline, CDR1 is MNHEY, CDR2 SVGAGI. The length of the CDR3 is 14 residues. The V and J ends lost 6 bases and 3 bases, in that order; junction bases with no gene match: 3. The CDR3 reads CASRDRGRDTEAFF. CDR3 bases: TGTGCCAGCAGGGACAGGGGGCGAGACACTGAAGCTTTCTTT.

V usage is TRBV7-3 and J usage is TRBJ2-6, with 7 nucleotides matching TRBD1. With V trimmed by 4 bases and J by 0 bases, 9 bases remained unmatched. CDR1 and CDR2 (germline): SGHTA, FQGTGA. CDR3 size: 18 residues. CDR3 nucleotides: TGTGCCAGCAGCTCGTCAGGGGGTTTACTCTCTGGGGCCAACGTCCTGACTTTC. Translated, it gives CASSSSGGLLSGANVLTF.

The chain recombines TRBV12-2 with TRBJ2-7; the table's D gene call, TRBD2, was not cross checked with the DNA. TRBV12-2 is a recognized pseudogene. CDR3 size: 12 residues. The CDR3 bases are TGTGCAAGTCGCTTTTTCCGGTTCGAGCAGTACTTC. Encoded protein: CASRFFRFEQYF.

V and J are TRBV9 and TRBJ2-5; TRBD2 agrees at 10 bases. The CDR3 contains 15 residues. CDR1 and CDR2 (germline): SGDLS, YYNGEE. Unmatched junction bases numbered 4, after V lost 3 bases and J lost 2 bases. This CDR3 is CASSGTSGPQETQYF. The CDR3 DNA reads TGTGCCAGCAGCGGGACTAGCGGACCGCAAGAGACCCAGTACTTC.

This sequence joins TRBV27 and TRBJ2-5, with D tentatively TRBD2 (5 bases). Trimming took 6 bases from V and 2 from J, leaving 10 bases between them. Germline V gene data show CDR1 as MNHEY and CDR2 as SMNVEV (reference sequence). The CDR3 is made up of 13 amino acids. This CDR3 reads CASRRSGQETQYF. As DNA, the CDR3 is TGTGCCAGCAGGAGAAGCGGTCAAGAGACCCAGTACTTC.

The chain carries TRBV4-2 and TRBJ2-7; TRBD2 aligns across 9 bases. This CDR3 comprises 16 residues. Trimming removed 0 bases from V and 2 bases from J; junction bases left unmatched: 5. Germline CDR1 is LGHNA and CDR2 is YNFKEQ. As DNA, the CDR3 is TGTGCCAGCAGCCAAGATAGGGCTAGCGGGACCTACGAGCAGTACTTC. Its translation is CASSQDRASGTYEQYF.

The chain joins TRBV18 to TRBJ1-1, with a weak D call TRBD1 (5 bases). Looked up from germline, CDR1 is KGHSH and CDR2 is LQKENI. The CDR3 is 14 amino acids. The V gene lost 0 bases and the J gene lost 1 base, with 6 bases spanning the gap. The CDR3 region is CASSPPGPNTEAFF. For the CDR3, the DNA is TGTGCCAGCTCACCACCGGGGCCGAACACTGAAGCTTTCTTT.

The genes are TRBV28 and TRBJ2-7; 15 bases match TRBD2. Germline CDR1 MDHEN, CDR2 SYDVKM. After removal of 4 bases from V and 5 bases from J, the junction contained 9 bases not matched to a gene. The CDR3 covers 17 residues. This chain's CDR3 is CASSSTGTSGRRDEQYF. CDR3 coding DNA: TGTGCCAGCAGTTCCACCGGGACTAGCGGGAGGAGGGACGAGCAGTACTTC.

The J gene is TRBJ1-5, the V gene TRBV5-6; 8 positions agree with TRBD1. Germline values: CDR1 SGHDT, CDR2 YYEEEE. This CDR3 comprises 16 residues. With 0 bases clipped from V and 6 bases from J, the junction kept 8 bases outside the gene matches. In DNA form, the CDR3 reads TGTGCCAGCAGCTTGGCTGGGCAGGGGGCCCGTCAGCCCCAGCATTTT. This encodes CASSLAGQGARQPQHF. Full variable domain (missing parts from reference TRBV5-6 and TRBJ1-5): DAGVTQSPTHLIKTRGQQVTLRCSPKSGHDTVSWYQQALGQGPQFIFQYYEEEERQRGNFPDRFSGHQFPNYSSELNVNALLLGDSALYLCASSLAGQGARQPQHFGDGTRLSIL.

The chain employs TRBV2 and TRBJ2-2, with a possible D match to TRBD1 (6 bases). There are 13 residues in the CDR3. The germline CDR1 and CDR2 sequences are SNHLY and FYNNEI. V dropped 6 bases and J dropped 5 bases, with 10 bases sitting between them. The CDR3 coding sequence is TGTGCCAGCAGCGTCGGACAGACCGGGGAGCTGTTTTTT. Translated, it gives CASSVGQTGELFF.

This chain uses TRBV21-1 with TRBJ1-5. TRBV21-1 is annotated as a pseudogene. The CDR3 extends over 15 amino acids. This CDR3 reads CASSKATRGYQPQHF. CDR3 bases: TGTGCCAGCAGCAAAGCGACCCGCGGATATCAGCCCCAGCATTTT.

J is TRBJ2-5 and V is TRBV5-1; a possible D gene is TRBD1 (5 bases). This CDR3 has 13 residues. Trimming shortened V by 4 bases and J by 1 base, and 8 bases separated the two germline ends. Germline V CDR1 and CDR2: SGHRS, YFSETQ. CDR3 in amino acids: CASSPTAQETQYF. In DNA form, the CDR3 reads TGCGCCAGCAGCCCGACAGCCCAAGAGACCCAGTACTTC.

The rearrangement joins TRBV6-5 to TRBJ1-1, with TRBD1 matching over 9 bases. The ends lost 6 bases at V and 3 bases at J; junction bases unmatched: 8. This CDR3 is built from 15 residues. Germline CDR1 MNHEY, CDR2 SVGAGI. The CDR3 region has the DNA TGTGCCAGCAGCCTCCTTGGGACAGGGTACACTGAAGCTTTCTTT. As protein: CASSLLGTGYTEAFF.

Here the CDR3 DNA reads TGTGCCAGCTCACCACACAGGGATGAAGGCTACACCTTC. Its translation is CASSPHRDEGYTF. The J gene is TRBJ1-2, the V gene TRBV18; tentative D call: TRBD1 (6 bases). Deletions cut 1 base from V and 8 bases from J, with 11 bases between. CDR3 length: 13 residues. Germline-derived CDR1 and CDR2 are KGHSH and LQKENI.

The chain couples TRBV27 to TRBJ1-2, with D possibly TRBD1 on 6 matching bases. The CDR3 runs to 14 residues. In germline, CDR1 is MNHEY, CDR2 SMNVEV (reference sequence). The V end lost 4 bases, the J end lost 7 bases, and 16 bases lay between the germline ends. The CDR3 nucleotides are TGTGCCAGCAGTTCCCTTATGGGGGCTGCTGGCTACACCTTC. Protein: CASSSLMGAAGYTF.